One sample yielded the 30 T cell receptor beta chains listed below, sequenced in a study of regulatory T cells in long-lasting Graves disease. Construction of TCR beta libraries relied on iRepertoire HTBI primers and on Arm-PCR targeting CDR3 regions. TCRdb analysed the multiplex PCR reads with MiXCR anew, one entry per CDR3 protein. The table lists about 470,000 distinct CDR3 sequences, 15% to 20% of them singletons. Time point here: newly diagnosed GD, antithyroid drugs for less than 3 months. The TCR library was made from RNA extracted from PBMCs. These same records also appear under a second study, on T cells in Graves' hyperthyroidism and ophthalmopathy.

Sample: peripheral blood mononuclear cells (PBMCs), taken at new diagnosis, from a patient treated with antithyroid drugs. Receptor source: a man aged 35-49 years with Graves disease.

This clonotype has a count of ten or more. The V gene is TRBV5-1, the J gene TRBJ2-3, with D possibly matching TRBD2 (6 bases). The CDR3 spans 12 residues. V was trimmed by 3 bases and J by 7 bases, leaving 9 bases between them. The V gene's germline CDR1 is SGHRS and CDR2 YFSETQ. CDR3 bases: TGCGCCAGCAGCTACGGACTAAATACGCAGTATTTT. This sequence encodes CASSYGLNTQYF.

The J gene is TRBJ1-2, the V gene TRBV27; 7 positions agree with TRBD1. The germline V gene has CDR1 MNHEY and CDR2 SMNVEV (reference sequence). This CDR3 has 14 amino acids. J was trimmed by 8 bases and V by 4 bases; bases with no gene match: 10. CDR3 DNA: TGTGCCAGCAGTTCGTCCCCGACAGGGCACGGCTACACCTTC. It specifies CASSSSPTGHGYTF.

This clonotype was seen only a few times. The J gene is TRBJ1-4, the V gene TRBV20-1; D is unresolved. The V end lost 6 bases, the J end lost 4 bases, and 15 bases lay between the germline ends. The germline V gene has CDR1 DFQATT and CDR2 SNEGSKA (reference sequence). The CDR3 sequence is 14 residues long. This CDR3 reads CSAPHGPINEKLFF. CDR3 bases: TGCAGTGCACCACATGGACCGATTAATGAAAAACTGTTTTTT.

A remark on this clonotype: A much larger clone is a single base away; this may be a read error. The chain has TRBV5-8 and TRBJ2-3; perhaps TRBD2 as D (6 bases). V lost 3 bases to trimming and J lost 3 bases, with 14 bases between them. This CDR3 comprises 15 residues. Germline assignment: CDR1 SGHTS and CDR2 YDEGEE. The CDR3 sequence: CASSSSASETDTQYF. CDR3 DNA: TGTGCCAGCAGCTCCTCGGCTAGCGAGACAGATACGCAGTATTTT.

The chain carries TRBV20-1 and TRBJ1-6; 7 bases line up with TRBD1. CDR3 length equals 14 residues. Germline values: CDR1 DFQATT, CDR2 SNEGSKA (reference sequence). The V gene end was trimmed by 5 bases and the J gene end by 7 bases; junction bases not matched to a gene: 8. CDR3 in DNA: TGCAGTGCTGAGACACCGGGACAGAATTCACCCCTCCACTTT. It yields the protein CSAETPGQNSPLHF.

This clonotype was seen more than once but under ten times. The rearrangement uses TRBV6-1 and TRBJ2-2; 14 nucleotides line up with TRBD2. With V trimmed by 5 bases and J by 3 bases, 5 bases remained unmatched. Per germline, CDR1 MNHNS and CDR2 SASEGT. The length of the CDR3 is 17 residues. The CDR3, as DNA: TGTGCCAGCAGTACGACTAGCGGGAGGGCGGACACCGGGGAGCTGTTTTTT. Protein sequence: CASSTTSGRADTGELFF.

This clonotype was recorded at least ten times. CDR3 protein: CASSSSGSYEQYF. CDR3 nucleotide sequence: TGTGCCAGCAGTTCCAGCGGGAGCTACGAGCAGTACTTC. This chain joins TRBV7-9 and TRBJ2-7, with TRBD2 matching over 8 bases. The CDR3 is made up of 13 amino acids. The germline V gene has CDR1 SEHNR and CDR2 FQNEAQ (reference sequence). Germline trimming cut 6 bases from V and 3 bases from J; bases unmatched to any gene: 4.

The CDR3 protein is CSARVVGLNNEQFF. Written as DNA, the CDR3 is TGCAGTGCTAGAGTGGTCGGGCTAAACAATGAGCAGTTCTTC. The gene calls are TRBV20-1 and TRBJ2-1; no clear D gene. Germline CDR1 DFQATT, CDR2 SNEGSKA (reference sequence). V was clipped by 1 base and J by 5 bases, with 12 bases between them. The CDR3 runs to 14 residues.

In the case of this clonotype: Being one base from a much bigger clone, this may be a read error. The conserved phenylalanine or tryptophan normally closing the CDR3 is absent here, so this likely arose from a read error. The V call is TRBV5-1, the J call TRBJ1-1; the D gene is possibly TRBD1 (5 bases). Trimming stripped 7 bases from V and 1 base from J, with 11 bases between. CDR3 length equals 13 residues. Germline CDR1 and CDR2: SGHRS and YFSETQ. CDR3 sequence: CASGGDRNTEAFS. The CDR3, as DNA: TGCGCCAGCGGGGGGGATAGGAACACTGAAGCTTTCTCT.

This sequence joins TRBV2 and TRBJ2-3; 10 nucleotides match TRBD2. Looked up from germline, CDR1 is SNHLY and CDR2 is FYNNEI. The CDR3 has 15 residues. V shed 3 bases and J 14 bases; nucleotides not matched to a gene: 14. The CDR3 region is CASSDQLAGWVGPYF. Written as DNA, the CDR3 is TGTGCCAGCAGTGACCAACTAGCGGGGTGGGTAGGGCCGTATTTT.

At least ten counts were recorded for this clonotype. The DNA of the CDR3 is TGTGCCAGCAGCGTCTCACAGGGTTCCGGGGAGCTGTTTTTT. It specifies CASSVSQGSGELFF. This sequence joins TRBV9 and TRBJ2-2, with D tentatively TRBD1 (6 bases). V lost 2 bases and J lost 6, with 11 bases in between. CDR1 is SGDLS and CDR2 is YYNGEE in the germline V gene. The CDR3 runs 14 residues.

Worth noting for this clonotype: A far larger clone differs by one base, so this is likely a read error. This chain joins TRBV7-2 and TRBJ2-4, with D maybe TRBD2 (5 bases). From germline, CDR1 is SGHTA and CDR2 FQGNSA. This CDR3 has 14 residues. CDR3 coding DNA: TGTGCCAGCAGCTTAGCGTCCCTAAGCGGAGAGCAGTCCTTC. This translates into CASSLASLSGEQSF.

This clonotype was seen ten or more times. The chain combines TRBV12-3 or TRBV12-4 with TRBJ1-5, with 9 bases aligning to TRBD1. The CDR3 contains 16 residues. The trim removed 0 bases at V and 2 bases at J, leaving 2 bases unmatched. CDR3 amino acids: CASSLAGQGGNQPQHF. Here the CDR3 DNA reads TGTGCCAGCAGTTTAGCGGGACAGGGCGGCAATCAGCCCCAGCATTTT.

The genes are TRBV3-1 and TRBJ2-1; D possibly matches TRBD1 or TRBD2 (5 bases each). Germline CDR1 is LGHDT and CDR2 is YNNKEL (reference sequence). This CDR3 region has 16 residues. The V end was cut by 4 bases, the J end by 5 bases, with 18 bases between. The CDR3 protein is CASSLRWGSTDNEQFF. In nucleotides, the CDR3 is TGTGCCAGCAGCCTCCGGTGGGGGAGTACAGACAATGAGCAGTTCTTC.

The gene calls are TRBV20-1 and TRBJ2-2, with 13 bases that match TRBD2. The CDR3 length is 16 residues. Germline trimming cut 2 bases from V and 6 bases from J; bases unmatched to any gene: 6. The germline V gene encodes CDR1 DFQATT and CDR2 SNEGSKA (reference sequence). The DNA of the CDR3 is TGCAGTGCTAGACCCGGGACTAGCGGGGCCTCCGGGGAGCTGTTTTTT. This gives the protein CSARPGTSGASGELFF.

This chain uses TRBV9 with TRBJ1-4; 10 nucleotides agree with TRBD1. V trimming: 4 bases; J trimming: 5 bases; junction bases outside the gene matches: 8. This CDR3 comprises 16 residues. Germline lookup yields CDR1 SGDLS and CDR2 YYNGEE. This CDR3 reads CASSMGTGVRNEKLFF. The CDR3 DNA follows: TGTGCCAGCAGCATGGGGACAGGGGTTAGGAATGAAAAACTGTTTTTT.

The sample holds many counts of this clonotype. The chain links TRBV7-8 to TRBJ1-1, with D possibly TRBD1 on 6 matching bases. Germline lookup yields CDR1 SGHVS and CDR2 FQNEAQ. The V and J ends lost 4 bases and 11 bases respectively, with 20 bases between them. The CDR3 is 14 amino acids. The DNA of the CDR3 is TGTGCCAGCAGCTCAATTACAGGGAGTGGTAGCGCTTTCTTT. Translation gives CASSSITGSGSAFF.

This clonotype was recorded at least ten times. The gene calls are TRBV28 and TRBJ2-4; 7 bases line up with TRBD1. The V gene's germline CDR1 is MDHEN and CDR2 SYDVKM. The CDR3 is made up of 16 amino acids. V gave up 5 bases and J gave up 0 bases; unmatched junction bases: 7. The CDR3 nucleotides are TGTGCCAGCAGTATAACAGGGGTGGGAGCCAAAAACATTCAGTACTTC. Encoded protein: CASSITGVGAKNIQYF. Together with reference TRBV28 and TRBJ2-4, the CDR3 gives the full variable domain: DVKVTQSSRYLVKRTGEKVFLECVQDMDHENMFWYRQDPGLGLRLIYFSYDVKMKEKGDIPEGYSVSREKKERFSLILESASTNQTSMYLCASSITGVGAKNIQYFGAGTRLSVL.

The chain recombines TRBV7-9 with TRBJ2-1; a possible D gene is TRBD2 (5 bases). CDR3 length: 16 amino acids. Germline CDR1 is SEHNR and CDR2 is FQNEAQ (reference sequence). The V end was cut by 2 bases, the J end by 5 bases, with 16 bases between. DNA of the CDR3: TGTGCCAGCAGCTTACCTCTTTTGACGAGGGACAATGAGCAGTTCTTC. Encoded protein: CASSLPLLTRDNEQFF.

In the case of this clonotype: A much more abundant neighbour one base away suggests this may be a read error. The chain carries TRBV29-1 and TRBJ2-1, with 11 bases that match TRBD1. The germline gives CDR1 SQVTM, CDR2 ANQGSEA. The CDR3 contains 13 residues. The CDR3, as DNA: TGCAACGTGGACAGGGGGCCGTTAAATGAGCAGTTCTTC. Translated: CNVDRGPLNEQFF.

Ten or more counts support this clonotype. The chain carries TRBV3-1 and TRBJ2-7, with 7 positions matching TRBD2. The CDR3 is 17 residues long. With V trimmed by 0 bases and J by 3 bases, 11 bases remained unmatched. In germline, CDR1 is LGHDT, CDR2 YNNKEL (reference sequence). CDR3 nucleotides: TGTGCCAGCAGCCAAGATAACTCCGGGACTACCTTCTACGAGCAGTACTTC. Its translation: CASSQDNSGTTFYEQYF.

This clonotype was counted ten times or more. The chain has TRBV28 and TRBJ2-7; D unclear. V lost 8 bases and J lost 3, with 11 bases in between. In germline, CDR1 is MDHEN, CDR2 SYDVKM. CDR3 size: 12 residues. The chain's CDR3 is CASLGDLYEQYF. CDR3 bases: TGTGCCAGCTTAGGTGACCTCTACGAGCAGTACTTC.

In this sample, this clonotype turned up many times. The CDR3: CASSTGVGSAAFF. CDR3 bases: TGTGCCAGCAGCACTGGGGTAGGGAGTGCAGCTTTCTTT. This rearrangement joins TRBV7-3 to TRBJ1-1; no clear D gene. Deletions cut 5 bases from V and 10 bases from J, with 17 bases between. This CDR3 region has 13 residues. The germline gives CDR1 SGHTA, CDR2 FQGTGA. Together with reference TRBV7-3 and TRBJ1-1, the CDR3 gives the full variable domain: GAGVSQTPSNKVTEKGKYVELRCDPISGHTALYWYRQSLGQGPEFLIYFQGTGAADDSGLPNDRFFAVRPEGSVSTLKIQRTERGDSAVYLCASSTGVGSAAFFGQGTRLTVV.

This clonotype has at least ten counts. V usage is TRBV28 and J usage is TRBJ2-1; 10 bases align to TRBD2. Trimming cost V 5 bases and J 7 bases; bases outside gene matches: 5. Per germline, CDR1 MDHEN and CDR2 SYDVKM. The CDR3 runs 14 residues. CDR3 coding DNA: TGTGCCAGCAGTCCCACTAGCGGGACTAATGAGCAGTTCTTC. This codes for CASSPTSGTNEQFF.

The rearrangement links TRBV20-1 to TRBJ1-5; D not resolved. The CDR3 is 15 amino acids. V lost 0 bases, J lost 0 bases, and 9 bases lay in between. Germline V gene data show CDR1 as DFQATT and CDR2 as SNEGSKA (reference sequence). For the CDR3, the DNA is TGCAGTGCTAGAGATAACCCCTATAGCAATCAGCCCCAGCATTTT. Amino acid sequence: CSARDNPYSNQPQHF.

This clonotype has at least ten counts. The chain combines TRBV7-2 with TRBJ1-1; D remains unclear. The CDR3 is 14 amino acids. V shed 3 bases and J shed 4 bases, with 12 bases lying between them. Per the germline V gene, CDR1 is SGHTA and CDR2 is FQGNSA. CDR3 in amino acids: CASSFPTGATEAFF. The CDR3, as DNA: TGTGCCAGCAGCTTCCCTACGGGAGCCACTGAAGCTTTCTTT. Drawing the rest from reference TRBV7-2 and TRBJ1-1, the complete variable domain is GAGVSQSPSNKVTEKGKDVELRCDPISGHTALYWYRQSLGQGLEFLIYFQGNSAPDKSGLPSDRFSAERTGGSVSTLTIQRTQQEDSAVYLCASSFPTGATEAFFGQGTRLTVV.

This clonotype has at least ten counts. The CDR3 is CASPAGREGQETQYF. The CDR3 DNA sequence: TGTGCCAGCCCCGCTGGCAGGGAGGGCCAAGAGACCCAGTACTTC. The chain joins TRBV2 to TRBJ2-5, with 7 bases fitting TRBD2. The CDR3 sequence is 15 residues long. Germline lookup yields CDR1 SNHLY and CDR2 FYNNEI. Unmatched junction bases numbered 10, after V lost 8 bases and J lost 1 base.

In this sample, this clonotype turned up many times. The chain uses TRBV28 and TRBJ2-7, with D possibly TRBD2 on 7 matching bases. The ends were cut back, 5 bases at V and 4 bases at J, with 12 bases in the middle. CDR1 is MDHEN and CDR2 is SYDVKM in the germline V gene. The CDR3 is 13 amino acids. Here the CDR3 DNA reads TGTGCCAGCAGTGGGGGGGGGCAGTACGAGCAGTACTTC. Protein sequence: CASSGGGQYEQYF.

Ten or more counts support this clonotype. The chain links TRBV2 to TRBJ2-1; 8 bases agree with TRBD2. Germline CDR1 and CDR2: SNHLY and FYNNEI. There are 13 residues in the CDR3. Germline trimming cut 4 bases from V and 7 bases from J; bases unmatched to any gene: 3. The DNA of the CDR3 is TGTGCCAGCAGTGCGGGGACTAGGAATGAGCAGTTCTTC. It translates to CASSAGTRNEQFF.

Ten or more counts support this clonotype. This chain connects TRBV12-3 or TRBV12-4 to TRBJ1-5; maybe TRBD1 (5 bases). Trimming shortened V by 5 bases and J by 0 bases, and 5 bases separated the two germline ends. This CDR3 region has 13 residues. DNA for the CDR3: TGTGCCAGCAGTACAGGTAGCAATCAGCCCCAGCATTTT. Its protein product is CASSTGSNQPQHF.